The present T cell receptor (beta chain) was sequenced within a study of blood T cell repertoires in COVID-19. Study-wide background: Spain, Italy and the United States supplied samples that represented acute and convalescent COVID-19.

The CDR3 has 14 residues. Trimming took 6 bases from V and 2 from J, leaving 10 bases between them. Germline CDR1 and CDR2: MNHEY and SMNVEV (reference sequence). TCRdb keeps only in-frame clones here, not all; method: immunoSEQ multiplex PCR. The sample holds over 120,000 clones, approximately 83% seen once. The cohort comprised adults aged roughly 18 to 90 years residing in about 25 US areas. Donors were grouped by their self-reported clinical history. Resolution of symptoms, clearance, or two negative PCRs was present in recovered Cohort 3 donors. Sequenced input: PBMCs or T cells enriched from blood (not recorded which). This chain links TRBV27 with TRBJ1-4, with D hard to call. This receptor was taken from a middle-aged man who had recovered from COVID-19. CDR3 nucleotides: TGTGCCAGCAGCATGGCTCCCACTAATGAAAAACTGTTTTTT. Its translation is CASSMAPTNEKLFF.